The sequence of this T cell receptor (beta chain) was determined in a study of blood T cell repertoires in COVID-19. This clone occurred once. Unmatched junction bases numbered 4, after V lost 3 bases and J lost 0 bases. The germline V gene has CDR1 DFQATT and CDR2 SNEGSKA (reference sequence). The CDR3 has 16 residues. Only in-frame clones appear in the TCRdb table, and some are missing; sequencing was by immunoSEQ multiplex PCR. The table has a few hundred thousand clones, about 78% seen once. Sequencing was performed on peripheral blood. The rearrangement links TRBV20-1 to TRBJ2-7; 14 bases fit TRBD2. This TCR was sampled from a woman aged 70 to 79 with acute or convalescent COVID-19. CDR3 in amino acids: CSASVGTSGSSYEQYF. Here the CDR3 DNA reads TGCAGTGCTAGTGTGGGGACTAGCGGGAGCTCCTACGAGCAGTACTTC.